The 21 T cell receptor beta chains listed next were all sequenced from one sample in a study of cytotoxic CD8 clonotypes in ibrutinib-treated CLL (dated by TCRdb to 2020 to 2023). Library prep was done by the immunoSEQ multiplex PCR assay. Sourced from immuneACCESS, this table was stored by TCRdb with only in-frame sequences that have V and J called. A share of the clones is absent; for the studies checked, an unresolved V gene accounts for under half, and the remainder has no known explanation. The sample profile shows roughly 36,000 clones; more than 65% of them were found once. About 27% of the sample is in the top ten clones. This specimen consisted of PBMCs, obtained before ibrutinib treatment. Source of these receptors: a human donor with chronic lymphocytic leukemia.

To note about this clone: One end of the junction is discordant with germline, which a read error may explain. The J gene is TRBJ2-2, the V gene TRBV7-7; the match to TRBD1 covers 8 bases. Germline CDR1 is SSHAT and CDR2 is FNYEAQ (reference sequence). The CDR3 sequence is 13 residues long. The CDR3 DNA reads TGTGCTAGCAGCTCGGACAGGGCCGGGGAGCTGTTTTTT. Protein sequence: CASSSDRAGELFF. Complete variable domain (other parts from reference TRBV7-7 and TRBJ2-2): GAGVSQSPRYKVTKRGQDVTLRCDPISSHATLYWYQQALGQGPEFLTYFNYEAQPDKSGLPSDRFSAERPEGSISTLTIQRTEQRDSAMYRCASSSDRAGELFFGEGSRLTVL.

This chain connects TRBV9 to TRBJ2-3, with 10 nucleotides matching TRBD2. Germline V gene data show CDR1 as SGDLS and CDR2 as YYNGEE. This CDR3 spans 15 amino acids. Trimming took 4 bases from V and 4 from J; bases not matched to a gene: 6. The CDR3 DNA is TGTGCCAGCAGCTTAGCGGGAGGTTCCGCAGATACGCAGTATTTT. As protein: CASSLAGGSADTQYF.

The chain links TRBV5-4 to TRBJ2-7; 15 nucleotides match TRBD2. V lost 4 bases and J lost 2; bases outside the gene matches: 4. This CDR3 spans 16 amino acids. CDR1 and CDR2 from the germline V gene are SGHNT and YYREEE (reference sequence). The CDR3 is CASSLGTSGGTYEQYF. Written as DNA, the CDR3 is TGTGCCAGCAGCCTCGGGACTAGCGGGGGGACCTACGAGCAGTACTTC. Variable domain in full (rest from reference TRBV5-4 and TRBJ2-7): ETGVTQSPTHLIKTRGQQVTLRCSSQSGHNTVSWYQQALGQGPQFIFQYYREEENGRGNFPPRFSGLQFPNYSSELNVNALELDDSALYLCASSLGTSGGTYEQYFGPGTRLTVT.

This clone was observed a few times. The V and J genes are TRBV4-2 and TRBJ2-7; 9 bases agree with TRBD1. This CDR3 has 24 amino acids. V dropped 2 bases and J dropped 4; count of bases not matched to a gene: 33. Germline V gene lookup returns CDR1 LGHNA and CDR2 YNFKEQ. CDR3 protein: CASSQKGPGGQGLPRTPVGYEQYF. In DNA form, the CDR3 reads TGTGCCAGCAGCCAAAAGGGCCCCGGAGGACAGGGGCTTCCTCGGACTCCCGTTGGGTACGAGCAGTACTTC.

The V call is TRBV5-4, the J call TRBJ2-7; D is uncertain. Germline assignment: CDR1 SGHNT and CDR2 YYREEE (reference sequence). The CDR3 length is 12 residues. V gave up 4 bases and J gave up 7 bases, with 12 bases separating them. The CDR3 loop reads CASSLISGEQYF. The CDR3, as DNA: TGTGCCAGCAGCCTGATAAGTGGGGAGCAGTACTTC.

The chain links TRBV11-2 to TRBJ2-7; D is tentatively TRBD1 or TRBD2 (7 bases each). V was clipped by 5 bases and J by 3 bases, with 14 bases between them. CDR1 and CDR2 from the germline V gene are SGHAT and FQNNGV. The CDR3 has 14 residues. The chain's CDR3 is CASSQGGSYYEQYF. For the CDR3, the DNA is TGTGCCAGCAGCCAGGGGGGGAGTTACTACGAGCAGTACTTC.

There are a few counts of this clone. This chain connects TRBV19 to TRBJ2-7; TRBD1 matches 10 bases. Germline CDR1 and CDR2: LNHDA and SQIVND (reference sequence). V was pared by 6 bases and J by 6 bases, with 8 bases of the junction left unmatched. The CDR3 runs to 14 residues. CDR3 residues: CASRELGQGGEQYF. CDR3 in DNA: TGTGCCAGTAGGGAACTAGGACAGGGGGGCGAGCAGTACTTC.

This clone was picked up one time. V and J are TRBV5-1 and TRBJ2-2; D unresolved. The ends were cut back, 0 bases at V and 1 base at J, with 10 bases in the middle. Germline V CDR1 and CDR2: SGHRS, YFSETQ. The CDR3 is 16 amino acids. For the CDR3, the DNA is TGCGCCAGCAGCTTGGAGGTTATAGGGAACACCGGGGAGCTGTTTTTT. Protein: CASSLEVIGNTGELFF.

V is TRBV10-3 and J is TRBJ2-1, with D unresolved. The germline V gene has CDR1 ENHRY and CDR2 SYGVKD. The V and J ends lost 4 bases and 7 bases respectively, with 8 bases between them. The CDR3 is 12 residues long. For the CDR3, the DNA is TGTGCCATCAGTGGGCTCTATAATGAGCAGTTCTTC. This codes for CAISGLYNEQFF.

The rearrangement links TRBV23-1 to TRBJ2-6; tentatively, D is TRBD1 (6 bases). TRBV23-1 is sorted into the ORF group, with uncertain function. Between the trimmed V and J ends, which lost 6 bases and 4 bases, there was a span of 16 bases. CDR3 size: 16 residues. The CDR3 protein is CASSRTAHTGANVLTF. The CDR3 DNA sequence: TGCGCCAGCAGCCGGACAGCCCACACCGGGGCCAACGTCCTGACTTTC.

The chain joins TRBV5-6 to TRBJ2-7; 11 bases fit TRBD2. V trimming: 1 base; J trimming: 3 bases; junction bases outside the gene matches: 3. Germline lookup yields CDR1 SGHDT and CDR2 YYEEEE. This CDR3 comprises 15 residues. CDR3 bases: TGTGCCAGCAGCTTGCTAGCGGGGGGAAGCTACGAGCAGTACTTC. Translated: CASSLLAGGSYEQYF.

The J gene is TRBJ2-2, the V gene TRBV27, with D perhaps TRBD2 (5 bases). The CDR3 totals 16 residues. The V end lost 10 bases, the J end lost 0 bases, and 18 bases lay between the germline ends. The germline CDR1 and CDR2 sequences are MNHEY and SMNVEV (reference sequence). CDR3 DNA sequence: TGTGCCATGGGTGGACTGCCGGACTCGAACACCGGGGAGCTGTTTTTT. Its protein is CAMGGLPDSNTGELFF.

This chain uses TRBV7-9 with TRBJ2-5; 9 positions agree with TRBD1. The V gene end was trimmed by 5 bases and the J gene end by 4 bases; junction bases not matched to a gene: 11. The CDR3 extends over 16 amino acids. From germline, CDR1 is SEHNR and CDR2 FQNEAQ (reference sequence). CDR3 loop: CASSPLYRGRLETQYF. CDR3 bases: TGTGCCAGCAGCCCCCTTTACAGGGGGCGGTTAGAGACCCAGTACTTC.

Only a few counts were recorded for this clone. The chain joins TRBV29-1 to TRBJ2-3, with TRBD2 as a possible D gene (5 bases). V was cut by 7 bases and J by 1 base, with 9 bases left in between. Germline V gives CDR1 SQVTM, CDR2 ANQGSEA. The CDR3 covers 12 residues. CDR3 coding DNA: TGCAGCGGGAGGAGCGGCACAGATACGCAGTATTTT. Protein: CSGRSGTDTQYF.

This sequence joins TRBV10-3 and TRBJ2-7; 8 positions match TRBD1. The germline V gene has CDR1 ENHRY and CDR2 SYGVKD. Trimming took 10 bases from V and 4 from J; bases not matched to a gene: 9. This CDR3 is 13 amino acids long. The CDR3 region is CATETGDLYEQYF. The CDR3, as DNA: TGTGCCACCGAGACAGGGGATTTATACGAGCAGTACTTC.

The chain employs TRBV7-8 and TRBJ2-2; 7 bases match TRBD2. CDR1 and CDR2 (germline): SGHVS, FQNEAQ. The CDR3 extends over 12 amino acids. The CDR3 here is CARGENTGELFF. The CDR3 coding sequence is TGTGCTCGGGGGGAGAACACCGGGGAGCTGTTTTTT.

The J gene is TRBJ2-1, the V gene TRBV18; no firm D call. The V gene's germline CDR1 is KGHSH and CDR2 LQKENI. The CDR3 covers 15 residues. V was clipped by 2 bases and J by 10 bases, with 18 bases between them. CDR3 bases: TGTGCCAGCTCACCATTAAGCCCCCGTTACGGCGAGCAGTTCTTC. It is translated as CASSPLSPRYGEQFF. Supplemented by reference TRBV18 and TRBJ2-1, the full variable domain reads NAGVMQNPRHLVRRRGQEARLRCSPMKGHSHVYWYRQLPEEGLKFMVYLQKENIIDESGMPKERFSAEFPKEGPSILRIQQVVRGDSAAYFCASSPLSPRYGEQFFGPGTRLTVL.

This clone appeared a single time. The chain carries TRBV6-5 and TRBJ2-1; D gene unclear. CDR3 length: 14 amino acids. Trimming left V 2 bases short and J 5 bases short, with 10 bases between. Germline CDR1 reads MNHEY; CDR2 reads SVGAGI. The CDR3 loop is CASSYRLPNNEQFF. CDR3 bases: TGTGCCAGCAGTTACCGACTGCCGAACAATGAGCAGTTCTTC.

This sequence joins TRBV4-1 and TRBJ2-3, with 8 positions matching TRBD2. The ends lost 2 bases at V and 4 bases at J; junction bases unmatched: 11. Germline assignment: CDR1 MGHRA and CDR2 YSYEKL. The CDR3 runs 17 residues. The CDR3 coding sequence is TGCGCCAGCAGCCAACCCCATCACGGGGGGGCCGCAGATACGCAGTATTTT. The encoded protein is CASSQPHHGGAADTQYF.

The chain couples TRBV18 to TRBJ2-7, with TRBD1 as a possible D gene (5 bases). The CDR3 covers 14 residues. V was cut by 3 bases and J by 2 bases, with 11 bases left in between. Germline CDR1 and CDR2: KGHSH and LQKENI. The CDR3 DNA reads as TGTGCCAGCTCACCCCGGCAGGGTACCTACGAGCAGTACTTC. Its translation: CASSPRQGTYEQYF.

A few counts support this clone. The CDR3 loop is CATLRDRGLETQYF. The DNA for the CDR3 is TGTGCCACACTACGGGACAGGGGCTTAGAGACGCAGTATTTT. The chain combines TRBV2 with TRBJ2-3, with 10 bases matching TRBD1. From germline, CDR1 is SNHLY and CDR2 FYNNEI. V lost 10 bases and J lost 9; bases outside the gene matches: 13. This CDR3 is 14 amino acids long.